Shown below are 10 T cell receptor beta chains from a single sample sequenced in a study of T cell repertoires in aging, cancer and after chemotherapy. TRB rearrangements spanning V, D and J were amplified using mixed TRB-A/B primers. TCRdb used MiXCR to reprocess the multiplex PCR reads, holding one entry per CDR3 protein. The sample records 450 to 550 distinct CDR3 sequences, about 36% being singletons. TCR beta rearrangements were amplified from peripheral blood genomic DNA. Specimen: blood. Receptors originate from a human donor with a solid tumor.

The chain joins TRBV7-9 to TRBJ2-7; D might be TRBD1 (5 bases). Trimming removed 5 bases at V and 0 bases at J, with 14 bases between. Germline V gene data show CDR1 as SEHNR and CDR2 as FQNEAQ (reference sequence). The CDR3 has 15 amino acids. Written as DNA, the CDR3 is TGTGCCAGCAGCGGCGCCAGGACATACTCCTACGAGCAGTACTTC. Protein sequence: CASSGARTYSYEQYF.

This clonotype is large within its sample. The genes are TRBV6-5 and TRBJ2-1, with TRBD1 matching 10 bases. Trimming removed 8 bases from V and 6 bases from J; junction bases left unmatched: 16. The CDR3 consists of 17 residues. Germline V gives CDR1 MNHEY, CDR2 SVGAGI. CDR3 sequence reads: CASSPTLGTGAGNEQFF. The CDR3 nucleotides read TGTGCCAGCTCTCCCACTCTAGGGACAGGGGCGGGCAATGAGCAGTTCTTC.

The J gene is TRBJ1-1, the V gene TRBV6-1; D ambiguous. CDR1 MNHNS and CDR2 SASEGT come from the germline V gene. The V gene lost 4 bases and the J gene lost 2 bases, with 8 bases spanning the gap. The CDR3 has 13 amino acids. CDR3 protein: CASSGWGNTEAFF. CDR3 sequence (DNA): TGTGCCAGCAGTGGATGGGGTAACACTGAAGCTTTCTTT.

This chain joins TRBV29-1 and TRBJ2-5; tentative D call: TRBD2 (6 bases). Germline CDR1 SQVTM, CDR2 ANQGSEA. The V and J ends lost 7 bases and 7 bases respectively, with 19 bases between them. This CDR3 has 13 amino acids. The CDR3 loop is CSGNSGPLGTQYF. CDR3 in DNA: TGCAGCGGGAATAGCGGTCCGCTGGGGACCCAGTACTTC.

V gene TRBV12-3 or TRBV12-4 combines with J gene TRBJ1-2; a weak D match, TRBD1 (5 bases). Deletions cut 3 bases from V and 6 bases from J, with 17 bases between. The CDR3 sequence is 15 residues long. This chain's CDR3 is CASSFLQSGSDGYTF. The CDR3, as DNA: TGTGCCAGCAGTTTTCTCCAGTCAGGGTCTGATGGCTACACCTTC.

This clonotype is termed large. The J gene is TRBJ2-7, the V gene TRBV6-5; a weak D match, TRBD2 (5 bases). There are 14 residues in the CDR3. Germline CDR1 MNHEY, CDR2 SVGAGI. Trimming removed 5 bases from V and 3 bases from J, with 14 bases in between. CDR3 nucleotide sequence: TGTGCCAGCAGTCCCGAGGGAGATAACTACGAGCAGTACTTC. It specifies CASSPEGDNYEQYF.

By sample share, this clonotype is large. The rearrangement uses TRBV12-3 or TRBV12-4 and TRBJ1-5; 8 bases are shared with TRBD1. This CDR3 comprises 14 residues. V lost 6 bases and J lost 5; bases outside the gene matches: 6. The CDR3 spells CASSPDREDQPQHF. In DNA, the CDR3 is TGTGCCAGCAGCCCGGACAGGGAAGATCAGCCCCAGCATTTT.

The chain links TRBV30 to TRBJ2-1, with 14 bases aligning to TRBD2. The CDR3 loop spans 15 amino acids. CDR1 is GTSNPN, CDR2 SVGIG, per germline (reference sequence). J gave up 10 bases and V 0 bases, and 5 bases lay outside the gene matches. CDR3 DNA sequence: TGTGCCTGGAGTGTACGACTAGCGGGAGGGCGAGAGCAGTTCTTC. The encoded protein is CAWSVRLAGGREQFF.

As DNA, the CDR3 is TGTGCCAGCAGCCCCACCCTAGACCCCGAAAGTGAGCAGTACTTC. Protein: CASSPTLDPESEQYF. V gene TRBV7-2 combines with J gene TRBJ2-7; D is ambiguous. Trimming removed 5 bases at V and 7 bases at J, with 21 bases between. Germline CDR1 and CDR2: SGHTA and FQGNSA. CDR3 size: 15 residues.

The sample holds a few counts of this clonotype. The chain uses TRBV19 and TRBJ1-4; 10 bases align to TRBD1. Per germline, CDR1 LNHDA and CDR2 SQIVND (reference sequence). The CDR3 extends over 17 amino acids. The junction had 19 bases not matched to a gene; V was cut back by 8 bases and J by 10 bases. DNA for the CDR3: TGTGCCAGTGCTGCCCGGGACAGGGGTTACGGTATGGGAAAACTGTTTTTT. Its translation is CASAARDRGYGMGKLFF. The complete variable domain, with remaining parts taken from reference TRBV19 and TRBJ1-4, reads DGGITQSPKYLFRKEGQNVTLSCEQNLNHDAMYWYRQDPGQGLRLIYYSQIVNDFQKGDIAEGYSVSREKKESFPLTVTSAQKNPTAFYLCASAARDRGYGMGKLFFGSGTQLSVL.